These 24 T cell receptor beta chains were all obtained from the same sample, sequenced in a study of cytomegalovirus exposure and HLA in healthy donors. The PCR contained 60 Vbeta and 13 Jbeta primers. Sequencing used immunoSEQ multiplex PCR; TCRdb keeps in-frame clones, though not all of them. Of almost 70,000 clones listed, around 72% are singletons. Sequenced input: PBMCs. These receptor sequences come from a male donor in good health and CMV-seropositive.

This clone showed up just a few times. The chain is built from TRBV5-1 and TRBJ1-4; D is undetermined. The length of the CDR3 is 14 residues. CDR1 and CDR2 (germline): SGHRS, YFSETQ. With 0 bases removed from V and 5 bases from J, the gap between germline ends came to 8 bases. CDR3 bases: TGCGCCAGCAGCTTGGTGGGCCAGAATGAAAAACTGTTTTTT. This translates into CASSLVGQNEKLFF.

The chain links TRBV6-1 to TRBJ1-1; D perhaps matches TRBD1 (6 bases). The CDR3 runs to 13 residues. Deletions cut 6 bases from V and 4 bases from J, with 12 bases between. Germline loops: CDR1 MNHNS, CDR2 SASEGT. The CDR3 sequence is CASSLGTTTEAFF. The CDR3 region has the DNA TGTGCCAGCAGCCTAGGGACAACCACTGAAGCTTTCTTT.

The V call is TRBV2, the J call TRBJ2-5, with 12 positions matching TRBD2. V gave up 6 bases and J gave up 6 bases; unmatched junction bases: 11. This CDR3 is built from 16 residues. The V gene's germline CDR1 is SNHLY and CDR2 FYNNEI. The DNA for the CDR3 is TGTGCCAGCAGCCGCCCCAGGACTAGCGGGGTAAAGACCCAGTACTTC. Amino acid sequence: CASSRPRTSGVKTQYF.

CDR3 protein: CASSPTGGADTQYF. The CDR3 region has the DNA TGTGCCAGCAGCCCGACAGGGGGCGCAGATACGCAGTATTTT. The J gene is TRBJ2-3, the V gene TRBV7-2; 10 nucleotides match TRBD1. Trimming at V came to 5 bases and at J to 4 bases, leaving 3 bases not matched to a gene. There are 14 residues in the CDR3. The V gene's germline CDR1 is SGHTA and CDR2 FQGNSA.

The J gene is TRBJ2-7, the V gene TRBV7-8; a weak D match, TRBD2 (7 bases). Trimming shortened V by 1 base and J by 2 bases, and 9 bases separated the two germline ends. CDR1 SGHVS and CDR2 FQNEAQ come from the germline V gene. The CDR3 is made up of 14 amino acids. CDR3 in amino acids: CASSLEGGTYEQYF. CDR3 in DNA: TGTGCCAGCAGCTTAGAGGGGGGGACCTACGAGCAGTACTTC.

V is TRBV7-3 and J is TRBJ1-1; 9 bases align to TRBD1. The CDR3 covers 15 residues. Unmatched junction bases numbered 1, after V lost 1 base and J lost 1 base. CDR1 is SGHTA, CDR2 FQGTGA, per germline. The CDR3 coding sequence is TGTGCCAGCAGCTTAATGGGACAGGGGAACACTGAAGCTTTCTTT. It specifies CASSLMGQGNTEAFF.

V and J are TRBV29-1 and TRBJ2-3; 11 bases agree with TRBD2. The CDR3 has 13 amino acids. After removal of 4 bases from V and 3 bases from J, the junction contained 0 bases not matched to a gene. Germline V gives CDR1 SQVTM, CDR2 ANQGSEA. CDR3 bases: TGCAGCGTTGGGACTAGCGGGACAGATACGCAGTATTTT. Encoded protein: CSVGTSGTDTQYF.

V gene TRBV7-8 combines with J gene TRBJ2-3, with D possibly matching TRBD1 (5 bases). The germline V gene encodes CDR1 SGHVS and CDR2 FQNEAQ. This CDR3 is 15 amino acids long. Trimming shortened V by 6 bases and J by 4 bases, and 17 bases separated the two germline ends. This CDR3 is CASRITGARADTQYF. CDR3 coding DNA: TGTGCCAGCAGAATTACAGGAGCTCGGGCAGATACGCAGTATTTT.

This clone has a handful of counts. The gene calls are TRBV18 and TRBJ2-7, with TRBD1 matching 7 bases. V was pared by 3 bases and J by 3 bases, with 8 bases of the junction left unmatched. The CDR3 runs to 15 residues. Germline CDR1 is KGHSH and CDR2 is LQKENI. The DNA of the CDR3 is TGTGCCAGCTCACCCAGACAGGGAAACAGCTACGAGCAGTACTTC. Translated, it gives CASSPRQGNSYEQYF.

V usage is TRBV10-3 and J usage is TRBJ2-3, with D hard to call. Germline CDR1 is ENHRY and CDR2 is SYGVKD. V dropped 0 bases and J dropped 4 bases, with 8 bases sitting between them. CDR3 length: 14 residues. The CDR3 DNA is TGTGCCATCAGTGAGTCGTTATCCGCAGATACGCAGTATTTT. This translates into CAISESLSADTQYF.

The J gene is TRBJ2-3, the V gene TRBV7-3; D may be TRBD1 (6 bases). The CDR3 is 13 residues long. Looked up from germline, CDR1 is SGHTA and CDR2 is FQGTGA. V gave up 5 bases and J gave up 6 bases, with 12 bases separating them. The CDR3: CASSLVRGDTQYF. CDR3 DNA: TGTGCCAGCAGCCTAGTAAGGGGGGATACGCAGTATTTT.

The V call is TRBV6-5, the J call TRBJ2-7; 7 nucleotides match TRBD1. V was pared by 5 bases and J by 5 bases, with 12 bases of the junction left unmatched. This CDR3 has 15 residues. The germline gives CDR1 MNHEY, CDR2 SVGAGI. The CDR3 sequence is CASSLSYRGGNEQYF. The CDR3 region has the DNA TGTGCCAGCAGTCTAAGCTACAGGGGTGGCAACGAGCAGTACTTC.

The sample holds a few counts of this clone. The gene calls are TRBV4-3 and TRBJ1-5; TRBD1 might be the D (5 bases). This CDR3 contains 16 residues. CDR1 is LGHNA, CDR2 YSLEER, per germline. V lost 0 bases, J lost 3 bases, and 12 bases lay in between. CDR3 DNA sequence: TGCGCCAGCAGCCAAGATTGGGGAGGGGACAATCAGCCCCAGCATTTT. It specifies CASSQDWGGDNQPQHF.

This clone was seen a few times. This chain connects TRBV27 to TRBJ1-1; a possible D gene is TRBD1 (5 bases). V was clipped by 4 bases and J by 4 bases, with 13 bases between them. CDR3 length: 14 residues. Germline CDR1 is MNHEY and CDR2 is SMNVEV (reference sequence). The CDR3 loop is CASSSPGRGTEAFF. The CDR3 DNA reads TGTGCCAGCAGTTCCCCGGGGAGGGGCACTGAAGCTTTCTTT.

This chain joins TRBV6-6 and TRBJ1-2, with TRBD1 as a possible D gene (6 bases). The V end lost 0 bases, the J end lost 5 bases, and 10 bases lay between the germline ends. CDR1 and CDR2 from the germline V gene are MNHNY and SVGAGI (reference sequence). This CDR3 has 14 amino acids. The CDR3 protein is CASSYSGQLYGYTF. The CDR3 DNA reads TGTGCCAGCAGTTACTCAGGACAGCTGTATGGCTACACCTTC.

The CDR3 region is CASTDRDRKTQYF. In DNA, the CDR3 is TGTGCCAGTACCGACAGGGATCGCAAGACCCAGTACTTC. The chain combines TRBV19 with TRBJ2-5, with 7 bases that match TRBD1. The germline gives CDR1 LNHDA, CDR2 SQIVND (reference sequence). CDR3 length: 13 residues. V shed 7 bases and J 6 bases; nucleotides not matched to a gene: 8.

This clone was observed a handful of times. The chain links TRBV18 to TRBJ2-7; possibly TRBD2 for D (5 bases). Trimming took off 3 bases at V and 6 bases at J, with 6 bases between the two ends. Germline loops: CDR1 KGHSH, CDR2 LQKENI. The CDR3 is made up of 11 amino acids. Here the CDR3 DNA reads TGTGCCAGCTCACCGCGGGTCGAGCAGTACTTC. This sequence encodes CASSPRVEQYF.

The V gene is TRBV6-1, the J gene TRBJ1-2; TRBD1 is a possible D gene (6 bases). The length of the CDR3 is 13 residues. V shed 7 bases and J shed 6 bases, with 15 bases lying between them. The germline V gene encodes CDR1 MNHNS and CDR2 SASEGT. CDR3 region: CASIGQILNGYTF. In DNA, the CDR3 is TGTGCCAGCATTGGACAGATCCTAAATGGCTACACCTTC.

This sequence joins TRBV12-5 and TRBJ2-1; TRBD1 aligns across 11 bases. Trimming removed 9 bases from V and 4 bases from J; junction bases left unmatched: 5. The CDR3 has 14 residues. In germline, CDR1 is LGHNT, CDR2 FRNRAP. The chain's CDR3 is CASGGTGGYNEQFF. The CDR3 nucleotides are TGTGCTAGCGGTGGGACAGGGGGTTACAATGAGCAGTTCTTC.

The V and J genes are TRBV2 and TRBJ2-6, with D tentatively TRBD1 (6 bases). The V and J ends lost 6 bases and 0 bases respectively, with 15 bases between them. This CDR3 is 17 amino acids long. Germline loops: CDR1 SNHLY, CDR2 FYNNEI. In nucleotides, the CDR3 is TGTGCCAGCAGCGCAGGGGACCGTCGCTCTGGGGCCAACGTCCTGACTTTC. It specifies CASSAGDRRSGANVLTF.

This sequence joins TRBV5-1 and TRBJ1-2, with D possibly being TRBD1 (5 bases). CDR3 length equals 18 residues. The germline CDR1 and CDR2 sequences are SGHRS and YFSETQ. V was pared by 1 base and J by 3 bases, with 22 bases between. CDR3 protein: CASSLSGFTRPGDYGYTF. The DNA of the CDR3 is TGCGCCAGCAGCTTGAGTGGCTTCACCAGACCGGGGGACTATGGCTACACCTTC.

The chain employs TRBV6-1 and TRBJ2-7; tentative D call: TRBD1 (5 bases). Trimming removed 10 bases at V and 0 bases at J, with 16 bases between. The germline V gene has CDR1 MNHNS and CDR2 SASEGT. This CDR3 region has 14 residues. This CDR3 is CATRQTYSSYEQYF. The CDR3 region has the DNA TGTGCCACGAGACAGACTTACAGCTCCTACGAGCAGTACTTC.

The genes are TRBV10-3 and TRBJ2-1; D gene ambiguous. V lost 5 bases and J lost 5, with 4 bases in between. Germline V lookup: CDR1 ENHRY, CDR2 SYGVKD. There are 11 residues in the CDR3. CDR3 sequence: CAISTDNEQFF. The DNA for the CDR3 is TGTGCCATCAGTACAGACAATGAGCAGTTCTTC.

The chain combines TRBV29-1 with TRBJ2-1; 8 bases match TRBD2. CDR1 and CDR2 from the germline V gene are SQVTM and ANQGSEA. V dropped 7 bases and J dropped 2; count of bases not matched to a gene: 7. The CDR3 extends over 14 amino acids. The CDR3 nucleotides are TGCAGCGGCCGGACTAGCACAGCCTACAATGAGCAGTTCTTC. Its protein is CSGRTSTAYNEQFF.